The entry below gives a single TCR beta chain sequence along with its context. Its antigen is undetermined. The CDR3 loop spans 13 amino acids. Germline V gene data show CDR1 as KGHSH and CDR2 as LQKENI. Template switching by 5'RACE with UMIs generated the TCR beta cDNA. From the 5' RACE reads, TCRdb lists one entry per CDR3 protein and no DNA. The sample's table shows 550,000 to 600,000 distinct CDR3 sequences. This record comes from a study of T cells expressing NK-cell markers. About the research overall: CD3+CD56+NKG2C+, CD3+CD56+NKG2C- and CD3+CD56-NKG2C+ T cells, once sorted, supplied the TCR beta repertoires. Study-level results: Expanded NKG2C+ T cell clones were not confirmed as HCMV-specific. The CD3+CD56-NKG2C+ fraction of a few donors was likewise dominated by these clonotypes.

Source material: blood T cells: a sorted CD56 or NKG2C T cell subset, CD4+ or CD8+ T cells, or bulk PBMC T cells (not recorded which). The rearrangement joins TRBV18 to TRBJ2-1; as DNA is missing, the TRBD2 call by TCRdb cannot be tested. The source is a young man in good health. The CDR3 is CARAAQREAEQFF.